Listed here is a single T cell receptor beta chain. The antigen is undetermined. CDR3 length: 17 residues. V was pared by 0 bases and J by 2 bases, with 4 bases of the junction left unmatched. Looked up from germline, CDR1 is SGHRS and CDR2 is YFSETQ. The entry originates in a study of shared clonotypes between healthy human individuals. When replicate PCRs were run on sorted subsets, they used 200 ng DNA, about 30,000 T cell genomes. Clones were sequenced by immunoSEQ multiplex PCR, and TCRdb holds only the in-frame ones, with some missing. Found here are hundreds of thousands of clones, 55% to 85% of them singletons; the top ten hold under 2%. Study findings and constraints: Roughly 5% of naive CD4 clonotypes were shared across several donors.

The gene calls are TRBV5-1 and TRBJ2-1; 11 bases are shared with TRBD2. This clonotype was obtained from a woman aged 25-40 years in good health. Sequenced: memory CD4+ T cells sorted from blood. Indicated subset: CD45RA-negative fraction. The CDR3, as DNA: TGCGCCAGCAGCTTGGGACTAGCGGGATGGACCTACAATGAGCAGTTCTTC. Amino acid sequence: CASSLGLAGWTYNEQFF.